The 23 T cell receptor beta chains presented below share a single source sample, sequenced in a study of CD8 T cells in ankylosing spondylitis. Via MiXCR, TCRdb re-called the 5' RACE reads, giving one row per CDR3 protein. The table includes 250,000 to 400,000 distinct CDR3 sequences, around a tenth detected once. The sample was blood, either unsorted or a sorted T cell fraction (not recorded which). The receptors stem from a female donor with ankylosing spondylitis or in good health (not recorded which).

This clonotype was seen a handful of times. The gene calls are TRBV4-2 and TRBJ2-1; 14 bases align to TRBD2. This CDR3 has 15 amino acids. V shed 3 bases, J shed 6 bases, and the junction held 1 base outside the gene matches. CDR1 and CDR2 from the germline V gene are LGHNA and YNFKEQ. CDR3 DNA sequence: TGTGCCAGCAGCCAGACTAGCGGGGGGGCCAATGAGCAGTTCTTC. It encodes CASSQTSGGANEQFF.

This clonotype was observed many times. The V and J genes are TRBV20-1 and TRBJ1-1; D gene uncertain. The CDR3 consists of 16 residues. The ends were cut back, 0 bases at V and 3 bases at J, with 17 bases in the middle. CDR1 and CDR2 from the germline V gene are DFQATT and SNEGSKA (reference sequence). CDR3 loop: CSARDGRKGGYTEAFF. The CDR3 DNA is TGCAGTGCTAGAGATGGAAGAAAGGGCGGGTACACTGAAGCTTTCTTT.

This clonotype showed up just a few times. The chain uses TRBV7-2 and TRBJ1-1; D call uncertain. Germline lookup yields CDR1 SGHTA and CDR2 FQGNSA. The CDR3 length is 15 residues. V lost 3 bases and J 0 bases, leaving 11 bases between the germline ends. The CDR3 here is CASSFKPLLNTEAFF. The CDR3 bases are TGTGCCAGCAGCTTCAAGCCTTTATTGAACACTGAAGCTTTCTTT.

This clonotype showed up many times. The V call is TRBV28, the J call TRBJ1-2, with TRBD1 matching 11 bases. The CDR3 contains 16 residues. V trimming: 3 bases; J trimming: 8 bases; junction bases outside the gene matches: 11. Germline CDR1 MDHEN, CDR2 SYDVKM. In nucleotides, the CDR3 is TGTGCCAGCAGTTTCCCCGGACAGGGGGCGGCTTACGGCTACACCTTC. Amino acid sequence: CASSFPGQGAAYGYTF.

On this clonotype itself: A much larger clone is a single base away; this may be a read error. The CDR3 sequence: CAGSTQDWGNEQFF. CDR3 in DNA: TGTGCCGGCAGTACCCAGGACTGGGGCAATGAGCAGTTCTTC. The rearrangement links TRBV12-3 or TRBV12-4 to TRBJ2-1, with D tentatively TRBD2 (5 bases). This CDR3 spans 14 amino acids.

This clonotype was counted only a few times. This chain joins TRBV27 and TRBJ2-6; no clear D gene. CDR1 MNHEY and CDR2 SMNVEV come from the germline V gene (reference sequence). CDR3 length equals 17 residues. V was trimmed by 4 bases and J by 4 bases, leaving 17 bases between them. The CDR3 loop reads CASSSRVGRNGANVLTF. CDR3 sequence (DNA): TGTGCCAGCAGTTCAAGGGTGGGTAGAAACGGGGCCAACGTCCTGACTTTC. Complete variable domain (other parts from reference TRBV27 and TRBJ2-6): EAQVTQNPRYLITVTGKKLTVTCSQNMNHEYMSWYRQDPGLGLRQIYYSMNVEVTDKGDVPEGYKVSRKEKRNFPLILESPSPNQTSLYFCASSSRVGRNGANVLTFGAGSRLTVL.

This clonotype was observed many times. The rearrangement joins TRBV5-6 to TRBJ2-2; 14 nucleotides align to TRBD2. In germline, CDR1 is SGHDT, CDR2 YYEEEE. The junction had 8 bases not matched to a gene; V was cut back by 4 bases and J by 3 bases. The CDR3 runs 18 residues. CDR3 DNA: TGTGCCAGCAGCGAACCCGGGACTAGCGGGGGATACACCGGGGAGCTGTTTTTT. This gives the protein CASSEPGTSGGYTGELFF.

This clonotype turned up a few times. The chain has TRBV20-1 and TRBJ2-3; D is possibly TRBD2 (7 bases). Germline V gene lookup returns CDR1 DFQATT and CDR2 SNEGSKA (reference sequence). The length of the CDR3 is 16 residues. Trimming cost V 3 bases and J 0 bases, with 16 bases left between them. The CDR3 here is CSASKAGGLSTDTQYF. DNA of the CDR3: TGCAGTGCTAGTAAGGCCGGGGGGCTGAGCACAGATACGCAGTATTTT.

At least ten counts were recorded for this clonotype. The CDR3 coding sequence is TGTGCCAGCAGTGCTTCGGCGCGAGGCCCCTATGGCTACACCTTC. It is translated as CASSASARGPYGYTF. The chain recombines TRBV6-1 with TRBJ1-2; unclear D gene. This CDR3 contains 15 residues. V was pared by 4 bases and J by 4 bases, with 16 bases between. Germline V gene sequence: CDR1 MNHNS, CDR2 SASEGT.

This clonotype was counted at least ten times. The genes are TRBV7-2 and TRBJ2-3, with D possibly called TRBD1 or TRBD2 (7 bases each). The germline CDR1 and CDR2 sequences are SGHTA and FQGNSA. Trimming took 3 bases from V and 8 from J, leaving 18 bases between them. The length of the CDR3 is 15 residues. CDR3 DNA: TGTGCCAGCAGCTTCGTCGACAGGGAGGGGGGTACGCAGTATTTT. Residues: CASSFVDREGGTQYF.

This clonotype came up many times. The chain links TRBV9 to TRBJ2-2; TRBD2 matches at 10 bases. Germline lookup yields CDR1 SGDLS and CDR2 YYNGEE. The CDR3 covers 15 residues. The trim removed 4 bases at V and 7 bases at J, leaving 7 bases unmatched. The CDR3 nucleotides read TGTGCCAGCAGCAGAGCGGGAGGGATGAACGGGGAGCTGTTTTTT. Its translation: CASSRAGGMNGELFF.

This clonotype has a count of ten or more. This chain joins TRBV20-1 and TRBJ1-4; tentative D call: TRBD1 (5 bases). Germline V lookup: CDR1 DFQATT, CDR2 SNEGSKA (reference sequence). CDR3 length equals 15 residues. V was trimmed by 6 bases and J by 12 bases, leaving 26 bases between them. The CDR3: CSASAPGKALGELFF. Written as DNA, the CDR3 is TGCAGTGCATCAGCCCCCGGCAAAGCTTTGGGGGAACTGTTTTTT.

This clonotype was recorded at least ten times. The rearrangement links TRBV20-1 to TRBJ1-5; TRBD1 might be the D (6 bases). The V end was cut by 5 bases, the J end by 7 bases, with 15 bases between. The germline V gene has CDR1 DFQATT and CDR2 SNEGSKA (reference sequence). The CDR3 sequence is 13 residues long. CDR3 bases: TGCAGTGCTTCACCGGGACATTTGCAGCCCCAGCATTTT. As protein: CSASPGHLQPQHF.

There are many counts of this clonotype. V usage is TRBV15 and J usage is TRBJ2-1, with unresolved D. The V gene's germline CDR1 is LNHNV and CDR2 YYDKDF (reference sequence). This CDR3 has 14 residues. The germline V and J ends were trimmed by 0 bases and 9 bases, with 12 bases remaining between them. The CDR3: CATSRDPTLSEQFF. DNA for the CDR3: TGTGCCACCAGCAGAGATCCGACTTTAAGTGAGCAGTTCTTC.

In its sample, this clonotype was seen many times. This chain links TRBV6-2 or TRBV6-3 with TRBJ2-1; 13 nucleotides match TRBD2. The CDR3 is made up of 15 amino acids. J was trimmed by 5 bases and V by 5 bases; bases with no gene match: 3. Germline assignment: CDR1 MNHEY and CDR2 SVGEGT. The CDR3 sequence: CASSTGLAGHNEQFF. The CDR3 region has the DNA TGTGCCAGCAGTACGGGACTAGCGGGGCACAATGAGCAGTTCTTC.

This clonotype was found many times. This sequence joins TRBV27 and TRBJ2-1; D perhaps matches TRBD2 (6 bases). CDR1 MNHEY and CDR2 SMNVEV come from the germline V gene (reference sequence). This CDR3 is 15 amino acids long. Trimming removed 6 bases from V and 0 bases from J, with 12 bases in between. The CDR3 spells CASRTLGGSYNEQFF. The CDR3 DNA reads TGTGCCAGCAGAACCCTCGGGGGCTCCTACAATGAGCAGTTCTTC.

About this clonotype: The germline gene is not matched at one end of the junction; a read error may be the cause. The chain employs TRBV5-1 and TRBJ2-5, with D tentatively TRBD2 (5 bases). CDR1 is SGHRS, CDR2 YFSETQ, per germline. The CDR3 spans 14 residues. CDR3 bases: TGCGCCAGCAGATTGGCCCTAGCAGGTCAGACCCAGTACTTC. Translating it yields CASRLALAGQTQYF.

This clonotype was picked up a small number of times. The gene calls are TRBV15 and TRBJ2-1; TRBD2 might be the D (7 bases). The germline gives CDR1 LNHNV, CDR2 YYDKDF (reference sequence). V was trimmed by 0 bases and J by 9 bases, leaving 15 bases between them. The CDR3 totals 15 residues. The CDR3 DNA reads TGTGCCACCAGCAGAGAAGCTCTCGGGGGGCTTGAGCAGTTCTTC. The encoded protein is CATSREALGGLEQFF.

This clonotype showed up many times. The chain couples TRBV9 to TRBJ2-1; TRBD1 matches 8 bases. V shed 0 bases and J 5 bases; nucleotides not matched to a gene: 1. Germline-derived CDR1 and CDR2 are SGDLS and YYNGEE. This CDR3 has 14 amino acids. The CDR3 region is CASSVGQGHNEQFF. The CDR3 DNA is TGTGCCAGCAGCGTAGGACAGGGGCACAATGAGCAGTTCTTC.

The sample holds many counts of this clonotype. The rearrangement uses TRBV18 and TRBJ1-1, with a tentative D call TRBD1 (5 bases). V was shortened by 2 bases and J by 2 bases, with 12 bases between the two germline ends. The CDR3 spans 15 residues. Germline V CDR1 and CDR2: KGHSH, LQKENI. The CDR3 sequence: CASSPFQGTNTEAFF. The CDR3 bases are TGTGCCAGCTCACCATTCCAGGGCACTAACACTGAAGCTTTCTTT.

This clonotype was detected ten times or more. V is TRBV24-1 and J is TRBJ2-2; tentatively, D is TRBD1 (5 bases). Germline CDR1 reads KGHDR; CDR2 reads SFDVKD. This CDR3 is 16 amino acids long. The V and J ends lost 7 bases and 0 bases respectively, with 14 bases between them. The CDR3: CATSSSQGSNTGELFF. The DNA of the CDR3 is TGTGCCACCAGCTCCTCGCAGGGTTCGAACACCGGGGAGCTGTTTTTT.

J is TRBJ1-4 and V is TRBV5-1, with a weak D call TRBD1 (5 bases). V was shortened by 0 bases and J by 2 bases, with 11 bases between the two germline ends. The CDR3 covers 16 residues. Germline V CDR1 and CDR2: SGHRS, YFSETQ. The CDR3: CASSLDGGGTNEKLFF. Written as DNA, the CDR3 is TGCGCCAGCAGCTTGGACGGGGGGGGGACTAATGAAAAACTGTTTTTT.

Remarks on this clonotype: This may come from a read error, since a much larger clone is one base off. The J gene is TRBJ1-1, the V gene TRBV20-1; tentatively, D is TRBD1 (5 bases). Trimming stripped 6 bases from V and 4 bases from J, with 15 bases between. This CDR3 is 13 amino acids long. Germline lookup yields CDR1 DFQATT and CDR2 SNEGSKA (reference sequence). The CDR3 here is CSAAGLGITEAFF. The CDR3 DNA follows: TGCAGTGCGGCAGGGTTGGGGATCACTGAAGCTTTCTTT.